This paragraph reports one T cell receptor beta chain. This sample is drawn from a study of T cells expressing NK-cell markers. In the study overall: Repertoires of TCR beta were obtained from T cells sorted as CD3+CD56+NKG2C+, CD3+CD56+NKG2C- and CD3+CD56-NKG2C+. In the group of eight sequenced donors, seven were HCMV-seropositive and one was seronegative.

This CDR3 has 16 residues. Germline assignment: CDR1 DFQATT and CDR2 SNEGSKA (reference sequence). Using the 5' RACE reads, TCRdb records one entry per CDR3 protein without DNA. Here the sample table reports 400,000 to 550,000 distinct CDR3 sequences. The material sequenced was blood T cells: a sorted CD56 or NKG2C T cell subset, CD4+ or CD8+ T cells, or bulk PBMC T cells (not recorded which). The chain carries TRBV20-1 and TRBJ1-6; as DNA is missing, the TRBD1 call by TCRdb cannot be tested. This clonotype was sampled from a woman aged 18-69 years in good health. The CDR3 loop is CSARDPVGRTNSPLHF.